This TCR beta chain was observed in a study of shared clonotypes between healthy human individuals. General observations from the study: Naive CD4 clonotype sharing across several donors was around 5.5%. Relative to their counterparts shared across all four donors, non-shared clonotypes exhibited diminished generation probabilities.

Generated by immunoSEQ multiplex PCR, the TCRdb table keeps only in-frame clones and is missing some. This sample carries about 1.5 million clones, around 97% of them seen once, and the ten largest clones take approximately 1%. As to this clone: Its antigen is undetermined.

CDR3 length equals 15 residues. The V end lost 1 base, the J end lost 5 bases, and 13 bases lay between the germline ends. CDR1 and CDR2 from the germline V gene are MGHRA and YSYEKL. The chain combines TRBV4-1 with TRBJ2-3; D unclear. Sequenced sample: naive CD4+ T cells sorted from blood. Stated subset: CD45RA+ positively selected. This TCR was sampled from a man aged 25 to 40 in good health. Written as DNA, the CDR3 is TGCGCCAGCAGCCAAGCACCTCCCTTTGGAGATACGCAGTATTTT. This encodes CASSQAPPFGDTQYF.